This T cell receptor beta chain derives from a study of T cells in women clearing cervical HPV infection. Between the trimmed V and J ends, which lost 4 bases and 5 bases, there was a span of 11 bases. This CDR3 is built from 14 residues. CDR1 and CDR2 from the germline V gene are SNHLY and FYNNEI. A word on this clone: The read ends 3 residues early relative to the CDR3; the germline J gene fills the gap.

Measured with immunoSEQ multiplex PCR; TCRdb has only the in-frame clones, and not every one. This repertoire includes 40,000 to 60,000 clones. The chain has TRBV2 and TRBJ1-4, with D unclear. The TCR comes from a woman between 18 and 70 years old with a cervical HPV16 infection that either progressed to CIN3+ or cleared (not recorded which). Sequencing input: blood buffy coat. The CDR3 loop is CASSGSPVNEKLFF. The covered CDR3 bases are TGTGCCAGCAGTGGCTCTCCAGTGAATGAAAAA.